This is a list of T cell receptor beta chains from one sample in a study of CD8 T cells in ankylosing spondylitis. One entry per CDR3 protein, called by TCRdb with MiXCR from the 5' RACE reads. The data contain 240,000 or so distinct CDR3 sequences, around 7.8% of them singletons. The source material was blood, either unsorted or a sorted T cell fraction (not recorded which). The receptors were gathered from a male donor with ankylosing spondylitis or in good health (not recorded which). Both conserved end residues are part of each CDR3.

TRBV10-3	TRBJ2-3	CAISESTADTQYF
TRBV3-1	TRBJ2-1	CASSQDVKYNEQFF
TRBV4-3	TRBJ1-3	CASSQVGTAYGHSGNTIYF
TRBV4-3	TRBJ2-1	CASSQVSRPSGSGNEQFF
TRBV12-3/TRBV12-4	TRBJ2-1	CASSPGQRLYNEQFF
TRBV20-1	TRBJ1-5	CSALAGEGNQPQHF
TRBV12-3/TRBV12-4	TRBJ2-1	CASSPDGEVAPGEQFF
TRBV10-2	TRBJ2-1	CATSPAGEQFF
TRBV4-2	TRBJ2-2	CASSQAANTGELFF
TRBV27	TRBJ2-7	CASSTDRVYEQYF
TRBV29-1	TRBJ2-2	CSVRTSANTGELFF
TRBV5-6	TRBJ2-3	CASSLMGPSTDTQYF
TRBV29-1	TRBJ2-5	CSVVRGAGETQYF
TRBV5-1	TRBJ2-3	CASTLSPFGTDTQYF
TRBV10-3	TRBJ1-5	CAISESRQGAWQPQHF
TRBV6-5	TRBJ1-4	CASSHRGEKLFF
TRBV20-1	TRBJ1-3	CSARDSSLGNTIYF
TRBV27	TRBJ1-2	CASSSRTGASYGYTF
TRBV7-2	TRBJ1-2	CASSSPGQGSPYTF
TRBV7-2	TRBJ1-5	CASSFVRGEGQPQHF
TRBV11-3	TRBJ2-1	CASGPGQGDEQFF
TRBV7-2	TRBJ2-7	CASSSTSRLAGNYEQYF
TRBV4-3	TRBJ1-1	CASSQDRGPMNTEAFF
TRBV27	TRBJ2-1	CASSFLENPQNNEQFF
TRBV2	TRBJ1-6	CASSLLGGPGNSPLHF
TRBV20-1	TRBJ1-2	CSASNDLGFADGYTF
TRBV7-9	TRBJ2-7	CASSPRGTGINEQYF
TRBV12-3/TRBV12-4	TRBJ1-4	CASRDRHGTTNEKLFF
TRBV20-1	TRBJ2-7	CSARGTSGIYEQYF
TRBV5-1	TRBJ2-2	CASRLRTEGGTGELFF
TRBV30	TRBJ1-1	CAWSVLWGRGTEAFF
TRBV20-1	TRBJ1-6	CSARDQGGPNSPLHF
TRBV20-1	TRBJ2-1	CSASPLAGIYNEQFF
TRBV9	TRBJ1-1	CASSSDLTEAFF
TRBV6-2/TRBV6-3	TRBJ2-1	CASSTPSGGATDEQFF
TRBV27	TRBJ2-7	CASSLSERLAGEQYF
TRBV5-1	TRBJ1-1	CASSYGRERGNTEAFF
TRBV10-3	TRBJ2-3	CAVGGDTQYF
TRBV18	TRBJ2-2	CASSPTGANTGELFF
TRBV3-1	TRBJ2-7	CASSQAGGLGGYEQYF
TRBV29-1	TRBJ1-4	CSVGTAGGEKLFF
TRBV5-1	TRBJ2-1	CASSLENEQFF
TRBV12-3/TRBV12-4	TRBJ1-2	CASSLVETQGYYGYTF
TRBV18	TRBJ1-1	CASSLTGYRTEAFF
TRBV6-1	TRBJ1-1	CASSPGTQGSAFF
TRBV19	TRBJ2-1	CASTTGGRLYNEQFF
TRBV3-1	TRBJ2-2	CASSRQGAGELFF
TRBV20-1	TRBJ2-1	CSARQSWRDNEQFF
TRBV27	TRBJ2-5	CASSLFSWDQETQYF
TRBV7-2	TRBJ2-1	CASSLRGRAGEQFF